This T cell receptor beta chain emerged from a study of blood T cell repertoires in COVID-19. Study-level information: The cDNA or gDNA used as material had been derived from T cells, B-cell-depleted T cells, or PBMCs.

The germline V gene has CDR1 SGHTS and CDR2 YDEGEE. This CDR3 has 13 amino acids. With 4 bases removed from V and 5 bases from J, the gap between germline ends came to 12 bases. In the source study's methods: Amplification of reference gene primers provided the estimated nucleated cell counts. Assay: immunoSEQ multiplex PCR; the TCRdb copy retains only in-frame clones and omits some. The V and J calls and clone size come from that table; D and trimming were worked out from the DNA. Of under 250,000 clones listed, approximately 80% are singletons. The specimen was peripheral blood. The chain carries TRBV5-8 and TRBJ2-5; weak D call: TRBD1 (5 bases). This sequence was found in a man in his forties with acute or convalescent COVID-19. Written as DNA, the CDR3 is TGTGCCAGCAGCGCCGGACAAGCGGAGACCCAGTACTTC. This codes for CASSAGQAETQYF.